The source of this T cell receptor beta chain is a study of blood T cell repertoires in COVID-19. Trimming removed 0 bases from V and 0 bases from J, with 10 bases in between. Germline loops: CDR1 MGHRA, CDR2 YSYEKL. CDR3 size: 16 residues. The method was immunoSEQ multiplex PCR; TCRdb's version includes in-frame clones alone and lacks a portion of them. Seen here are 100,000 to 150,000 clones, roughly 90% observed once, and the top ten hold less than 2.5%. The receptor comes from a man aged 70-80 years with active COVID-19. This chain joins TRBV4-1 and TRBJ2-3; no reliable D call. Sequenced material: peripheral blood. CDR3 DNA sequence: TGCGCCAGCAGCCAAGATAACGGCGGTAGCACAGATACGCAGTATTTT. Its translation: CASSQDNGGSTDTQYF.